This T cell receptor (beta chain) was documented in a study of blood T cells in healthy people across ages. Points from the study as a whole: The recorded TCR beta diversity per million T cells decreased in a roughly linear manner with age. A strong correlation between TCR beta diversity and naive T cell percentage was seen.

As regards this clonotype: Antigen unknown.

Primed by a sample-barcoded 5' primer and a J-beta primer mix, a second PCR proceeded for about 7 to 11 cycles. TCRdb ran MiXCR on the 5' RACE reads and lists one entry per CDR3 protein. The table records roughly 2 million distinct CDR3 sequences, approximately 50% of them present only once. Germline V gene lookup returns CDR1 MNHEY and CDR2 SMNVEV (reference sequence). The CDR3 covers 16 residues. J was trimmed by 6 bases and V by 0 bases; bases with no gene match: 10. The sequence was obtained from a woman aged 35 to 49 in good health. The V gene is TRBV27, the J gene TRBJ2-7, with 8 positions matching TRBD1. Material: blood. CDR3 nucleotide sequence: TGTGCCAGCAGTTTATCGAGGAACAGGGGGTTAGGCGAGCAGTACTTC. It encodes CASSLSRNRGLGEQYF.